A single T cell receptor beta chain is shown here with its context. Its target is not known. This specimen includes other DNA sequences encoding the same CDR3. This record comes from a study of shared clonotypes between healthy human individuals. Naivety among CD8 cells was defined by CD45RO negativity and positive CCR7 selection, thereby excluding terminally differentiated effector memory CD45RA+ cells. General study findings and limits: It was anticipated that sequencing depth would influence how many clonotypes donors shared. The low donor count limited represented genetic and exposure-history diversity.

This table comes from immunoSEQ multiplex PCR, and its TCRdb copy is limited to in-frame clones, with some not included. The table has hundreds of thousands of clones, roughly 92% seen once. The germline V gene encodes CDR1 ENHRY and CDR2 SYGVKD. V was clipped by 10 bases and J by 1 base; unmatched bases: 14. The CDR3 totals 17 residues. Material: naive CD8+ T cells sorted from blood. The rearrangement uses TRBV10-3 and TRBJ1-5; TRBD1 aligns across 9 bases. This sequence originates from a man aged 30 to 39 in good health. For the CDR3, the DNA is TGTGCCACACGGACAGGGGAGTCGGGTGGGAGCAATCAGCCCCAGCATTTT. It specifies CATRTGESGGSNQPQHF.